The 31 T cell receptor beta chains listed next were all sequenced from one sample in a study of blood T cell repertoires in COVID-19. Assay: immunoSEQ multiplex PCR; the TCRdb copy retains only in-frame clones and omits some. The data contain about 58,000 clones, less than 90% of them singletons. The sequencing input was peripheral blood. The receptors were gathered from a woman aged 70-85 years with active COVID-19.

This chain links TRBV7-9 with TRBJ2-7; TRBD2 might be the D (5 bases). Per germline, CDR1 SEHNR and CDR2 FQNEAQ (reference sequence). The CDR3 runs 14 residues. With 1 base removed from V and 7 bases from J, the gap between germline ends came to 14 bases. Here the CDR3 reads CASSLGSRSGEQYF. The CDR3 nucleotides are TGTGCCAGCAGCTTAGGTTCCAGATCGGGGGAGCAGTACTTC. Using reference TRBV7-9 and TRBJ2-7 for the parts outside the CDR3, the full variable domain is DTGVSQNPRHKITKRGQNVTFRCDPISEHNRLYWYRQTLGQGPEFLTYFQNEAQLEKSRLLSDRFSAERPKGSFSTLEIQRTEQGDSAMYLCASSLGSRSGEQYFGPGTRLTVT.

The chain couples TRBV10-1 to TRBJ2-3, with D possibly TRBD2 on 6 matching bases. Germline V gene data show CDR1 as WNHNN and CDR2 as SYGVQD (reference sequence). This CDR3 contains 13 residues. With 8 bases removed from V and 6 bases from J, the gap between germline ends came to 15 bases. Written as DNA, the CDR3 is TGCGCCAGCGTTGGCGGGAACGGGGATACGCAGTATTTT. Translation gives CASVGGNGDTQYF.

J is TRBJ1-4 and V is TRBV6-5; 7 bases align to TRBD1. The CDR3 is 15 amino acids. CDR1 and CDR2 from the germline V gene are MNHEY and SVGAGI. J gave up 7 bases and V 0 bases, and 5 bases lay outside the gene matches. Here the CDR3 reads CASSYSGTVVEKLFF. In DNA, the CDR3 is TGTGCCAGCAGTTACTCTGGGACAGTAGTTGAAAAACTGTTTTTT.

This clone came up a few times. The chain recombines TRBV18 with TRBJ1-5, with 7 bases aligning to TRBD1. The CDR3 sequence is 16 residues long. With 5 bases clipped from V and 1 base from J, the junction kept 8 bases outside the gene matches. The V gene's germline CDR1 is KGHSH and CDR2 LQKENI. The CDR3 nucleotides read TGTGCCAGCTCAGCTACAGGGGCCGGGAGCAATCAGCCCCAGCATTTT. Translation: CASSATGAGSNQPQHF.

V usage is TRBV9 and J usage is TRBJ2-3, with 7 bases fitting TRBD1. V lost 3 bases to trimming and J lost 4 bases; unmatched junction nucleotides: 8. The germline V gene has CDR1 SGDLS and CDR2 YYNGEE. The length of the CDR3 is 15 residues. The CDR3: CASSGGGSEADTQYF. In nucleotides, the CDR3 is TGTGCCAGCAGCGGAGGGGGCAGCGAGGCAGATACGCAGTATTTT.

This clone has more than one count but fewer than ten. The rearrangement uses TRBV4-1 and TRBJ1-5; D perhaps matches TRBD1 (6 bases). This CDR3 contains 14 residues. Germline values: CDR1 MGHRA, CDR2 YSYEKL. V was trimmed by 1 base and J by 7 bases, leaving 11 bases between them. The CDR3 nucleotides are TGCGCCAGCAGCCAAGCCGGCAGGGGCCAGCCCCAGCATTTT. Translated, it gives CASSQAGRGQPQHF.

The chain has TRBV6-2 or TRBV6-3 and TRBJ1-2; weak D call: TRBD1 (5 bases). The V end lost 0 bases, the J end lost 0 bases, and 11 bases lay between the germline ends. This CDR3 spans 16 amino acids. The germline V gene has CDR1 MNHEY and CDR2 SVGEGT. The CDR3 bases are TGTGCCAGCAGTTACTCGAATCGGGGGTCTAACTATGGCTACACCTTC. Amino acids: CASSYSNRGSNYGYTF.

This clone was recorded only once. In DNA, the CDR3 is TGCGCCAGCAGCTTATCATCGAACACTGAAGCTTTCTTT. This translates into CASSLSSNTEAFF. The rearrangement joins TRBV5-1 to TRBJ1-1; D not resolved. The CDR3 length is 13 residues. Between the trimmed V and J ends, which lost 2 bases and 1 base, there was a span of 6 bases. Per the germline V gene, CDR1 is SGHRS and CDR2 is YFSETQ. Looking up the rest from reference TRBV5-1 and TRBJ1-1 gives the full variable domain: KAGVTQTPRYLIKTRGQQVTLSCSPISGHRSVSWYQQTPGQGLQFLFEYFSETQRNKGNFPGRFSGRQFSNSRSEMNVSTLELGDSALYLCASSLSSNTEAFFGQGTRLTVV.

The chain is built from TRBV2 and TRBJ2-1, with a tentative D call TRBD1 (6 bases). Germline V gene data show CDR1 as SNHLY and CDR2 as FYNNEI. Trimming took off 4 bases at V and 12 bases at J, with 16 bases between the two ends. This CDR3 has 13 residues. DNA of the CDR3: TGTGCCAGCAGTGGGGGTTATAGGGGGAGGCAGTTCTTC. Amino acids: CASSGGYRGRQFF.

The genes are TRBV19 and TRBJ1-1; maybe TRBD1 (6 bases). V dropped 3 bases and J dropped 0 bases, with 23 bases sitting between them. The germline gives CDR1 LNHDA, CDR2 SQIVND (reference sequence). CDR3 length: 19 residues. Here the CDR3 reads CASSILVFGGLDMNTEAFF. In DNA form, the CDR3 reads TGTGCCAGTAGTATTCTGGTGTTCGGGGGGCTGGATATGAACACTGAAGCTTTCTTT.

The chain couples TRBV12-5 to TRBJ1-3; D remains unclear. Per the germline V gene, CDR1 is LGHNT and CDR2 is FRNRAP. CDR3 length: 11 residues. The V end lost 6 bases, the J end lost 4 bases, and 4 bases lay between the germline ends. This CDR3 is CASGIGNTIYF. In DNA, the CDR3 is TGTGCTAGTGGCATCGGAAACACCATATATTTT.

The chain combines TRBV7-2 with TRBJ2-3; 9 bases fit TRBD1. V lost 5 bases, J lost 6 bases, and 12 bases stayed unmatched. CDR1 and CDR2 from the germline V gene are SGHTA and FQGNSA. The CDR3 has 16 amino acids. The CDR3 region is CASSQSQTGGWDTQYF. The CDR3 DNA follows: TGTGCCAGCAGCCAAAGTCAGACAGGGGGTTGGGATACGCAGTATTTT.

This chain connects TRBV7-8 to TRBJ1-6, with 9 bases aligning to TRBD1. CDR1 is SGHVS and CDR2 is FQNEAQ in the germline V gene. The CDR3 has 16 residues. The trim removed 0 bases at V and 7 bases at J, leaving 4 bases unmatched. In DNA, the CDR3 is TGTGCCAGCAGCTTAGCGGGACAGGGTCAGAATTCACCCCTCCACTTT. This sequence encodes CASSLAGQGQNSPLHF.

The genes are TRBV24-1 and TRBJ2-7, with TRBD1 identical over 8 bases. The V gene's germline CDR1 is KGHDR and CDR2 SFDVKD. The CDR3 is 15 amino acids. V lost 4 bases, J lost 6 bases, and 10 bases stayed unmatched. Written as DNA, the CDR3 is TGTGCCACCAGTGAAGGGACAGGTGCCCTCTCCGAGCAGTACTTC. It yields the protein CATSEGTGALSEQYF.

The rearrangement uses TRBV4-2 and TRBJ2-7; 8 bases are a match to TRBD2. The CDR3 has 17 residues. Germline V lookup: CDR1 LGHNA, CDR2 YNFKEQ. The ends lost 1 base at V and 5 bases at J; junction bases unmatched: 13. The CDR3 spells CASSQVAGGTPTHEQYF. In nucleotides, the CDR3 is TGTGCCAGCAGCCAAGTTGCGGGAGGTACCCCCACCCACGAGCAGTACTTC.

The CDR3 loop reads CASSSRQGRYNELEKLFF. The CDR3 DNA follows: TGCGCCAGCAGCTCGAGACAGGGGCGTTATAACGAACTCGAAAAACTGTTTTTT. The chain recombines TRBV5-1 with TRBJ1-4, with TRBD1 matching 8 bases. Per germline, CDR1 SGHRS and CDR2 YFSETQ. This CDR3 comprises 18 residues. J lost 8 bases, V lost 3 bases, and 18 bases had no gene match.

The V gene is TRBV9, the J gene TRBJ2-3; D may be TRBD2 (5 bases). The CDR3 totals 16 residues. V was clipped by 0 bases and J by 0 bases, with 11 bases between them. Germline CDR1 SGDLS, CDR2 YYNGEE. The CDR3 DNA reads as TGTGCCAGCAGCGTAGCCGGAGCGGCTAGCACAGATACGCAGTATTTT. It is translated as CASSVAGAASTDTQYF.

The chain links TRBV4-1 to TRBJ1-4; 8 bases fit TRBD1. The germline V gene encodes CDR1 MGHRA and CDR2 YSYEKL. J was trimmed by 3 bases and V by 0 bases; bases with no gene match: 3. There are 16 residues in the CDR3. The CDR3 loop reads CASSQEGQGSNEKLFF. CDR3 nucleotide sequence: TGCGCCAGCAGCCAAGAAGGACAGGGATCTAATGAAAAACTGTTTTTT.

This clone ranks as medium-sized (0.01 to 0.1%). The chain recombines TRBV6-5 with TRBJ2-1, with 8 bases matching TRBD2. V lost 4 bases, J lost 6 bases, and 5 bases stayed unmatched. The CDR3 has 14 residues. From germline, CDR1 is MNHEY and CDR2 SVGAGI. The CDR3, as DNA: TGTGCCAGCAGTTGGGCCGGGACTAGCAATGAGCAGTTCTTC. This translates into CASSWAGTSNEQFF.

This chain uses TRBV28 with TRBJ1-6; 7 bases agree with TRBD1. With 5 bases clipped from V and 14 bases from J, the junction kept 21 bases outside the gene matches. Looked up from germline, CDR1 is MDHEN and CDR2 is SYDVKM. The CDR3 totals 17 residues. The CDR3: CASSPQSEGAGWWTLHF. CDR3 nucleotide sequence: TGTGCCAGCAGTCCACAATCGGAGGGGGCAGGGTGGTGGACCCTCCACTTT.

V is TRBV18 and J is TRBJ2-7; 8 positions match TRBD1. The V and J ends lost 6 bases and 3 bases, in that order; junction bases with no gene match: 10. Germline V gives CDR1 KGHSH, CDR2 LQKENI. The CDR3 is 15 amino acids. CDR3 bases: TGTGCCAGCTCGCCGGGACAGGCAGTTGACTACGAGCAGTACTTC. Translated: CASSPGQAVDYEQYF.

J is TRBJ1-2 and V is TRBV19; D is undetermined. Trimming removed 3 bases at V and 3 bases at J, with 20 bases between. The CDR3 has 17 residues. Looked up from germline, CDR1 is LNHDA and CDR2 is SQIVND (reference sequence). DNA for the CDR3: TGTGCCAGTAGTATGGACCTGTCTCTCGGACTTTACTATGGCTACACCTTC. As protein: CASSMDLSLGLYYGYTF.

V usage is TRBV3-1 (or the pseudogene TRBV3-2) and J usage is TRBJ2-1; no firm D call. The V gene lost 0 bases and the J gene lost 6 bases, with 18 bases spanning the gap. This CDR3 contains 17 residues. CDR1 and CDR2 (germline): LGHDT, YNNKEL (reference sequence). The CDR3: CASSQDTIGVRGNEQFF. The DNA of the CDR3 is TGTGCCAGCAGCCAAGACACGATCGGTGTGCGTGGCAATGAGCAGTTCTTC.

The V gene is TRBV9, the J gene TRBJ2-3, with TRBD1 matching over 7 bases. This CDR3 is built from 19 residues. J was trimmed by 0 bases and V by 3 bases; bases with no gene match: 16. The germline V gene has CDR1 SGDLS and CDR2 YYNGEE. CDR3 sequence: CASSESIPGTDTSTDTQYF. DNA for the CDR3: TGTGCCAGCAGCGAGTCTATTCCCGGGACAGACACTAGCACAGATACGCAGTATTTT.

This clone was seen a handful of times. This chain links TRBV5-6 with TRBJ2-3; TRBD1 is a possible D gene (6 bases). Germline CDR1 SGHDT, CDR2 YYEEEE. There are 14 residues in the CDR3. Trimming removed 5 bases from V and 6 bases from J, with 16 bases in between. CDR3 sequence: CASRTWGGGDTQYF. The CDR3 nucleotides read TGTGCCAGCAGGACGTGGGGTGGGGGCGATACGCAGTATTTT.

The chain links TRBV19 to TRBJ2-7, with D possibly TRBD1 on 6 matching bases. The germline V and J ends were trimmed by 4 bases and 1 base, with 11 bases remaining between them. CDR1 and CDR2 (germline): LNHDA, SQIVND (reference sequence). There are 14 residues in the CDR3. This chain's CDR3 is CASSRTGLSYEQYF. DNA for the CDR3: TGTGCCAGTAGTAGAACAGGGTTATCCTACGAGCAGTACTTC.

The chain employs TRBV11-3 and TRBJ2-1; 13 bases map to TRBD2. This CDR3 is 16 amino acids long. The germline CDR1 and CDR2 sequences are SGHNT and YENEEA. V lost 5 bases and J lost 8; bases outside the gene matches: 9. The CDR3 is CASSTWTSGRGYEQFF. The CDR3 region has the DNA TGTGCCAGCAGCACATGGACTAGCGGGAGAGGGTATGAGCAGTTCTTC. The full variable domain, completed using reference TRBV11-3 and TRBJ2-1, is EAGVVQSPRYKIIEKKQPVAFWCNPISGHNTLYWYLQNLGQGPELLIRYENEEAVDDSQLPKDRFSAERLKGVDSTLKIQPAELGDSAVYLCASSTWTSGRGYEQFFGPGTRLTVL.

V gene TRBV9 combines with J gene TRBJ2-1; 9 positions match TRBD1. The V gene end was trimmed by 2 bases and the J gene end by 9 bases; junction bases not matched to a gene: 9. CDR1 SGDLS and CDR2 YYNGEE come from the germline V gene. The CDR3 extends over 15 amino acids. CDR3 coding DNA: TGTGCCAGCAGCGTTCAAGGACAGGGGTGGGCTGAGCAGTTCTTC. It encodes CASSVQGQGWAEQFF.

The chain has TRBV30 and TRBJ1-2; 10 bases fit TRBD1. With V trimmed by 2 bases and J by 2 bases, 11 bases remained unmatched. The germline V gene encodes CDR1 GTSNPN and CDR2 SVGIG (reference sequence). The CDR3 runs to 17 residues. Written as DNA, the CDR3 is TGTGCCTGGAGTTTAACCGGGACAGGGGAGTGGAACTATGGCTACACCTTC. It translates to CAWSLTGTGEWNYGYTF.

This chain connects TRBV29-1 to TRBJ2-3; 11 nucleotides match TRBD2. The junction had 7 bases not matched to a gene; V was cut back by 6 bases and J by 5 bases. CDR3 length: 14 residues. Germline CDR1 reads SQVTM; CDR2 reads ANQGSEA. Written as DNA, the CDR3 is TGCAGCGTCAAAACTAGCGGGGGTTTAGATACGCAGTATTTT. This encodes CSVKTSGGLDTQYF.

In this sample, this clone turned up a few times. The chain has TRBV3-1 (or the pseudogene TRBV3-2) and TRBJ2-7; 10 positions agree with TRBD2. Trimming took 1 base from V and 5 from J; bases not matched to a gene: 8. This CDR3 comprises 16 residues. Germline loops: CDR1 LGHDT, CDR2 YNNKEL (reference sequence). CDR3 coding DNA: TGTGCCAGCAGCCAAGTTAGGTCTAGCGGGAGTGACGAGCAGTACTTC. It is translated as CASSQVRSSGSDEQYF.